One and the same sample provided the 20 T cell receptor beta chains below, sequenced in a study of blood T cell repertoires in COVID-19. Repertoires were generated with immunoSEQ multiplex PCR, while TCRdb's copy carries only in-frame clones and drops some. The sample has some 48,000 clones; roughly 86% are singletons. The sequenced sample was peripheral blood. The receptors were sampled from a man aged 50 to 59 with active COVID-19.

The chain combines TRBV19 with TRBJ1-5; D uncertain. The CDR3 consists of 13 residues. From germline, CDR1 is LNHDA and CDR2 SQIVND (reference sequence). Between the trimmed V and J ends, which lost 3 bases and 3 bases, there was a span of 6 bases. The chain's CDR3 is CASSIRVNQPQHF. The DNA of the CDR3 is TGTGCCAGTAGTATCCGGGTCAATCAGCCCCAGCATTTT.

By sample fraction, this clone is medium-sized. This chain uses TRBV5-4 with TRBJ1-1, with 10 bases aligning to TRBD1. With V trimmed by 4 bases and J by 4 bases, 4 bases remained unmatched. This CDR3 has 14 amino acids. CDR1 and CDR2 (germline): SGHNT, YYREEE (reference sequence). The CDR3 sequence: CASSPRTGGTEAFF. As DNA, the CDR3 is TGTGCCAGCAGCCCTAGGACAGGGGGCACTGAAGCTTTCTTT.

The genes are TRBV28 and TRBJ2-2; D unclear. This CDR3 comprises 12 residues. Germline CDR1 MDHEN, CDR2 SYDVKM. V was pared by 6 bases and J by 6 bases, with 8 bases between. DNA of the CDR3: TGTGCCAGCAGGACGCAGGCCGGGGAGCTGTTTTTT. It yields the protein CASRTQAGELFF.

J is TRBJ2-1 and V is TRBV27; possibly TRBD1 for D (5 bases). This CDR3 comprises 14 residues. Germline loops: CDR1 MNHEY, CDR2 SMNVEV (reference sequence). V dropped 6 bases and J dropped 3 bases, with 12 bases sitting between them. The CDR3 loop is CASSTLDNYNEQFF. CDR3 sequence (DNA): TGTGCCAGCAGCACACTGGACAACTACAATGAGCAGTTCTTC.

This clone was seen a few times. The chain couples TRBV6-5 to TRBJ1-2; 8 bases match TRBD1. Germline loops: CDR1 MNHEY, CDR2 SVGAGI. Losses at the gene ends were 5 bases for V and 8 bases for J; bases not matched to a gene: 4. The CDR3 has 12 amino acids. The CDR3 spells CASSRTGYGYTF. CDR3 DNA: TGTGCCAGCAGTAGGACAGGGTACGGCTACACCTTC.

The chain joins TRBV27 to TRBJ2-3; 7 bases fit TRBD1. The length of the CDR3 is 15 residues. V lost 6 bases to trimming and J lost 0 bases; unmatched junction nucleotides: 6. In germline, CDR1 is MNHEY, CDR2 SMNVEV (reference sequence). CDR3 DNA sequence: TGTGCCAGCAGGACCGGGACAGCTAGCACAGATACGCAGTATTTT. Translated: CASRTGTASTDTQYF.

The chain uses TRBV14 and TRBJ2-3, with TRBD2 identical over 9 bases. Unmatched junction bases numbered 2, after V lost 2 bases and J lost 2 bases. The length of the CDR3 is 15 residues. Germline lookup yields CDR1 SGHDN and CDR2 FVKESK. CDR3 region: CASSQRLADTDTQYF. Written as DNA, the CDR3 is TGTGCCAGCAGCCAAAGACTAGCGGACACAGATACGCAGTATTTT.

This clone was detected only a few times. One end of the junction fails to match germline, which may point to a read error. DNA for the CDR3: TGTGCTAGCAGCTTACTCGGGCCCGGGACAGGGAACACCGGGGAGCTGTTTTTT. Its protein product is CASSLLGPGTGNTGELFF. The chain recombines TRBV7-7 with TRBJ2-2; 8 bases are shared with TRBD1. The CDR3 loop spans 18 amino acids. Germline V gives CDR1 SSHAT, CDR2 FNYEAQ (reference sequence).

The DNA for the CDR3 is TGTGCCAGCAGCCTTACACATTTTAGCGGCTACACCTTC. This sequence encodes CASSLTHFSGYTF. This sequence joins TRBV3-1 (or the pseudogene TRBV3-2) and TRBJ1-2; D gene ambiguous. CDR3 size: 13 residues. The germline CDR1 and CDR2 sequences are LGHDT and YNNKEL (reference sequence). V lost 4 bases, J lost 8 bases, and 14 bases lay in between.

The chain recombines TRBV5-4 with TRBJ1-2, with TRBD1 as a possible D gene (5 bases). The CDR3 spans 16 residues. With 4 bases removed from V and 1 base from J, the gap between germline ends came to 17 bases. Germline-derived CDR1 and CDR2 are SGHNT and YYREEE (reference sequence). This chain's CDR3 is CASSILTVDFNYGYTF. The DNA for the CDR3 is TGTGCCAGCAGCATTTTGACAGTCGATTTTAACTATGGCTACACCTTC.

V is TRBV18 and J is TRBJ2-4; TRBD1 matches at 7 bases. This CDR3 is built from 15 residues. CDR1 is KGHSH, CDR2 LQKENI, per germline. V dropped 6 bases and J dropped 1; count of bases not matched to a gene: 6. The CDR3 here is CASSPGQRAKNIQYF. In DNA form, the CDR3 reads TGTGCCAGCTCCCCGGGACAGCGGGCCAAAAACATTCAGTACTTC.

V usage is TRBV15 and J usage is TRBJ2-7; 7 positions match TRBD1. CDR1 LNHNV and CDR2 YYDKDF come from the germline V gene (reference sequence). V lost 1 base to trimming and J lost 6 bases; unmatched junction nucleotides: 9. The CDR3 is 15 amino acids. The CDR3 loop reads CATSRGGRGSGEQYF. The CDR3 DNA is TGTGCCACCAGCAGAGGGGGCAGGGGGTCGGGCGAGCAGTACTTC.

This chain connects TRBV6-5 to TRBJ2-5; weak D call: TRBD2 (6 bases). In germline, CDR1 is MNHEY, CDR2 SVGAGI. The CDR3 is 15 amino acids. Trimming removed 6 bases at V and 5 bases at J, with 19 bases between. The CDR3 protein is CASSPWGGTVETQYF. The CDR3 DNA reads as TGTGCCAGCAGCCCCTGGGGCGGGACGGTGGAGACCCAGTACTTC.

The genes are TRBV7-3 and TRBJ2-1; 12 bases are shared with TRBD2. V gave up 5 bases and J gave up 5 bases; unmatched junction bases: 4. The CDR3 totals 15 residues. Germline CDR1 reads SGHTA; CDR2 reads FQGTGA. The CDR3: CASSHGLAGHNEQFF. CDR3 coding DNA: TGTGCCAGCAGCCACGGACTAGCGGGACACAATGAGCAGTTCTTC.

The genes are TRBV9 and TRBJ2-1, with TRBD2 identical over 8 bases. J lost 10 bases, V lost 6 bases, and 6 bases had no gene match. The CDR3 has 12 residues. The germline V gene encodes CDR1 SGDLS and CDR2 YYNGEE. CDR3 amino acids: CASTGRDGEQFF. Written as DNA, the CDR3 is TGTGCCAGCACCGGGAGGGACGGGGAGCAGTTCTTC.

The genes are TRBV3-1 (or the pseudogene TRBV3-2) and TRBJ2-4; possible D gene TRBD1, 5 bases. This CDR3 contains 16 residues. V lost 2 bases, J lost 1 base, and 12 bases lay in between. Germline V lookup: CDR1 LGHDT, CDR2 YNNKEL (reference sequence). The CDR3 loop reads CASSQSGSAAKNIQYF. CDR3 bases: TGTGCCAGCAGCCAATCAGGGTCTGCGGCCAAAAACATTCAGTACTTC.

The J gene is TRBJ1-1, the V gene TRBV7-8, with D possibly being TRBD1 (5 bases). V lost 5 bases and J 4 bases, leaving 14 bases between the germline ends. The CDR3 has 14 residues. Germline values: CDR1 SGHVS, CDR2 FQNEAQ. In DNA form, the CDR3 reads TGTGCCAGCAGCGCCGACAGATTAGGCACTGAAGCTTTCTTT. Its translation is CASSADRLGTEAFF. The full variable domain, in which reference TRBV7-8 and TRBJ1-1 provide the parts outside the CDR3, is GAGVSQSPRYKVAKRGQDVALRCDPISGHVSLFWYQQALGQGPEFLTYFQNEAQLDKSGLPSDRFFAERPEGSVSTLKIQRTQQEDSAVYLCASSADRLGTEAFFGQGTRLTVV.

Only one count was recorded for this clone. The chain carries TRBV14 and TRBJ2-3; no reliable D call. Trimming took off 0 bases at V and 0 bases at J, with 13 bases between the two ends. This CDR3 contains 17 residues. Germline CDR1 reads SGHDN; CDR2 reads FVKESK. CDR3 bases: TGTGCCAGCAGCCAAGAGTGGTCTACGCCTAGCACAGATACGCAGTATTTT. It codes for CASSQEWSTPSTDTQYF.

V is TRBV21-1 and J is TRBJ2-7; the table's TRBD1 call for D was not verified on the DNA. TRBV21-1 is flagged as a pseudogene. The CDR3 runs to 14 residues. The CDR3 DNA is TGTGCCAGCAGCGATTCGAGGGGGCCGGACGAGCAGTACGTC. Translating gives CASSDSRGPDEQYV.

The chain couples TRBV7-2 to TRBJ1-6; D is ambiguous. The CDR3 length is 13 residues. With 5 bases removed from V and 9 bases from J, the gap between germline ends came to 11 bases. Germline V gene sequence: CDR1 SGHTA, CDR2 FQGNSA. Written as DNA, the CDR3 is TGTGCCAGCAGCCCCCGGGTTTTTTCACCCCTCCACTTT. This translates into CASSPRVFSPLHF.